This T cell receptor beta chain appears in the sequencing data of a study of shared clonotypes between healthy human individuals. When replicate PCRs were run on sorted subsets, they used around 200 ng DNA, about 31,000 T cell genomes. The method was immunoSEQ multiplex PCR; TCRdb's version includes in-frame clones alone and lacks a portion of them. Here the sample spans 1 million to 1.3 million clones, around three quarters being singletons. CDR1 SGHNT and CDR2 YENEEA come from the germline V gene. V dropped 1 base and J dropped 0 bases, with 12 bases sitting between them. The CDR3 has 16 residues. The sequence was collected from a man between 18 and 35 years old in good health. Some clones in this sample may be carry-over from other donors' samples. This rearrangement joins TRBV11-3 to TRBJ1-1; D is undetermined. The sample comprised memory CD4+ T cells from PBMCs. The sample's subset: CD45RA-negative fraction. In DNA, the CDR3 is TGTGCCAGCAGCTTAGCACCTCTCCTCCTGAACACTGAAGCTTTCTTT. This gives the protein CASSLAPLLLNTEAFF.